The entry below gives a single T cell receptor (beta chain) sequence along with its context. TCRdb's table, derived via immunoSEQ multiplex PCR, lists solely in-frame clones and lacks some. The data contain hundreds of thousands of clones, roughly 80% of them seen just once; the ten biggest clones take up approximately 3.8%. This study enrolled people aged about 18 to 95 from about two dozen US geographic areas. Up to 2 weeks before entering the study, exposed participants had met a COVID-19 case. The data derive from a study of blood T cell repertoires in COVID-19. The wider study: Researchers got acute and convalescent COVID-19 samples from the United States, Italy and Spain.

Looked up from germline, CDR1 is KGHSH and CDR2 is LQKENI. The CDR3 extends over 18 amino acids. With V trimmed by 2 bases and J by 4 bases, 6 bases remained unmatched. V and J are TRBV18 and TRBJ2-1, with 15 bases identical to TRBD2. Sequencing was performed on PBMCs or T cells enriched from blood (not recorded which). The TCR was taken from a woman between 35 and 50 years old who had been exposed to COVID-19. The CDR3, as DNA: TGTGCCAGCTCACCAGGGACTAGCGGGGGGAATCTATACAATGAGCAGTTCTTC. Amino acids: CASSPGTSGGNLYNEQFF.